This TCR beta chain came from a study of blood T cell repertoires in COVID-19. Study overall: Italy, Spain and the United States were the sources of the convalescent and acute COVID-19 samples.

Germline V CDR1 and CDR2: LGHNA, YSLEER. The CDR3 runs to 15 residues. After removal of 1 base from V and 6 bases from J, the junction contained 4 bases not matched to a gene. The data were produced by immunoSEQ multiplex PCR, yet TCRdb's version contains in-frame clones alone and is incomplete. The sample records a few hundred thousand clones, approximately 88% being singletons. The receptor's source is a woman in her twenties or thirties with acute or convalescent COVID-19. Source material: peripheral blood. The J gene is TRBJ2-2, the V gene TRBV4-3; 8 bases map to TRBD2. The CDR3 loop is CASSQARLASGELFF. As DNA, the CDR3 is TGCGCCAGCAGCCAAGCCCGACTAGCGTCCGGGGAGCTGTTTTTT.